This T cell receptor beta chain was retrieved from a study of OX40 agonist ivuxolimab in advanced cancers. Looking at the study overall: One hepatocellular carcinoma and a couple of cutaneous melanoma patients partially responded.

As concerns this clone: As yet, its antigen is unknown.

General study results and limits: More expanded clones were seen, on average, in CD8+ T cells than in CD4+. The CD4+ and CD8+ T cells in the blood had expanded clonally by week 6 at 0.1 to 3.0 mg/kg. Among the lowest peripheral clonal expansion occurred in 0.1-3.0 mg/kg partial responders.

Libraries were prepared by immunoSEQ multiplex PCR; TCRdb keeps only in-frame clonotypes and omits some of them. Of 75,000 to 100,000 clones listed, roughly 91% are singletons. This CDR3 spans 13 amino acids. Between the trimmed V and J ends, which lost 6 bases and 6 bases, there was a span of 12 bases. CDR1 SNHLY and CDR2 FYNNEI come from the germline V gene. The sequencing here drew on CD4+ or CD8+ T cells sorted from blood, taken in a trial of the OX40 agonist ivuxolimab. The source is an adult with an advanced solid tumor such as melanoma, head and neck, liver or kidney cancer. V gene TRBV2 combines with J gene TRBJ1-5; no firm D call. The CDR3 sequence is CASSPVLGQPQHF. CDR3 bases: TGTGCCAGCAGCCCCGTCTTGGGTCAGCCCCAGCATTTT.